This TCR beta chain is from a study of OX40 agonist ivuxolimab in advanced cancers. Looking at the study overall: A diagnosis of hepatocellular carcinoma, melanoma, renal cell or head and neck cancer was present in dose-escalation patients.

General study points: Specificity for antigen went undetermined in the expanded peripheral T cells. Researchers report that CD8+ T cells had, on average, more expanded clones than CD4+.

Comments on this clone: The antigen is unknown.

TCRdb's copy holds only in-frame clones and misses some; the assay was immunoSEQ multiplex PCR. Of some 100,000 clones in the sample, about nine tenths were seen once. The source is an adult with an advanced solid tumor such as melanoma, head and neck, liver or kidney cancer. Specimen: CD4+ or CD8+ T cells sorted from blood, collected in a trial of the OX40 agonist ivuxolimab.

CDR3 residues: CASSARPGETQYF. CDR3 coding DNA: TGTGCCAGCAGCGCTAGACCCGGAGAGACCCAGTACTTC. The V call is TRBV7-6, the J call TRBJ2-5; D not certain. Germline loops: CDR1 SGHVS, CDR2 FNYEAQ. The CDR3 runs 13 residues. The V end was cut by 5 bases, the J end by 4 bases, with 11 bases between.